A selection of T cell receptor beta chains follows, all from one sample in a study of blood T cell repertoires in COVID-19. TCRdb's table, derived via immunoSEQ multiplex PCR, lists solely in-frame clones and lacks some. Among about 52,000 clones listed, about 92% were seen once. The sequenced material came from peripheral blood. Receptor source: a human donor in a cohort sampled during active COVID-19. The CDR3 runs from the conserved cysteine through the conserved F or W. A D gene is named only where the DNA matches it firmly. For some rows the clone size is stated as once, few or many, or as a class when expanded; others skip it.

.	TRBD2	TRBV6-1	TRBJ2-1	CASSEAPSGLDEQFF	TGTGCCAGCAGTGAAGCGCCTAGCGGGTTAGATGAGCAGTTCTTC
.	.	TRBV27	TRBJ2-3	CASSRGLLRTDTQYF	TGTGCCAGCAGTAGGGGACTCCTCCGCACAGATACGCAGTATTTT
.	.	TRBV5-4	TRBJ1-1	CASSSGQGLTEAFF	TGTGCCAGCAGCTCGGGGCAGGGGTTAACTGAAGCTTTCTTT
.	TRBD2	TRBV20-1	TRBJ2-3	CSASASGGTDTQYF	TGCAGTGCTAGTGCTAGCGGGGGCACAGATACGCAGTATTTT
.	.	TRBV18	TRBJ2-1	CASSPRGGVWGSSYNEQFF	TGTGCCAGCTCACCACGAGGCGGGGTATGGGGCAGCTCCTACAATGAGCAGTTCTTC
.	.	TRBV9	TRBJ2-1	CASSPSSESSYNEQFF	TGTGCCAGCAGCCCCTCTAGCGAGAGCTCCTACAATGAGCAGTTCTTC
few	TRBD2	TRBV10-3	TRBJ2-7	CAISESGTSGYEQYF	TGTGCCATCAGTGAGTCAGGGACTAGCGGCTACGAGCAGTACTTC
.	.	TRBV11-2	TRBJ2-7	CASSPVGGGSYEQYF	TGTGCCAGCAGCCCCGTGGGGGGTGGGTCCTACGAGCAGTACTTC
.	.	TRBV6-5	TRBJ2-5	CASRGLAQETQYF	TGTGCCAGCAGGGGACTGGCCCAAGAGACCCAGTACTTC
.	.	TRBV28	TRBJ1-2	CASSLKRSGYGYTF	TGTGCCAGCAGTTTAAAAAGGTCGGGCTATGGCTACACCTTC
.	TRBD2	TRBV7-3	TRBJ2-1	CASSSAPGLAGDEQFF	TGTGCCAGCAGCTCAGCTCCGGGACTAGCGGGAGATGAGCAGTTCTTC
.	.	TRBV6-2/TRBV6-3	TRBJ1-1	CASSYRRENTEAFF	TGTGCCAGCAGTTACCGGAGGGAAAATACGGAAGCTTTCTTT
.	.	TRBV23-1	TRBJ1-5	CASSQSGGVRQHSNQPQHF	TGCGCCAGCAGTCAATCGGGGGGGGTAAGGCAACATAGCAATCAGCCCCAGCATTTT
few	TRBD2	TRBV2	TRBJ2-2	CASRISGLAGMNTGELFF	TGTGCCAGCAGGATTAGCGGACTAGCGGGGATGAACACCGGGGAGCTGTTTTTT
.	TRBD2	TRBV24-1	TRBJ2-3	CATRTSLSDTQYF	TGTGCCACCAGGACTAGCTTATCAGATACGCAGTATTTT
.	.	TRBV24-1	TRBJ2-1	CATSKGRNEQFF	TGTGCCACCAGTAAAGGGAGGAATGAGCAGTTCTTC
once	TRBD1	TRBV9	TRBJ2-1	CASSVVQGNEQFF	TGTGCCAGCAGCGTAGTACAGGGGAATGAGCAGTTCTTC
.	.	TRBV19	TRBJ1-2	CASSLPTGKDYTF	TGTGCCAGTAGCCTACCTACGGGTAAGGACTACACCTTC
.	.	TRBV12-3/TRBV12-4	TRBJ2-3	CASRGLATQYF	TGTGCCAGCAGGGGGCTTGCTACGCAGTATTTT
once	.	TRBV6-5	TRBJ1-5	CASSYRDGGQPQHF	TGTGCCAGCAGTTACCGCGACGGGGGTCAGCCCCAGCATTTT
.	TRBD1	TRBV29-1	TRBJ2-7	CSVGTGSEQYF	TGCAGCGTAGGGACAGGTTCCGAGCAGTACTTC
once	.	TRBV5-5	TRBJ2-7	CASSLTYEQYF	TGTGCCAGCAGCCTGACATACGAGCAGTACTTC
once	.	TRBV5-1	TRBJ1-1	CASSLTQDKNTEAFF	TGCGCCAGCAGCTTGACCCAGGACAAGAACACTGAAGCTTTCTTT
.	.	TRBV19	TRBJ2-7	CASSIGSRGTGSYEQYF	TGTGCCAGTAGTATAGGGTCCCGCGGGACTGGATCCTACGAGCAGTACTTC
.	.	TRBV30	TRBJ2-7	CAWGGTAYEQYF	TGTGCCTGGGGGGGGACAGCCTACGAGCAGTACTTC
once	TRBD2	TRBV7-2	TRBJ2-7	CASSPGLAGVRQYF	TGTGCCAGCAGCCCGGGACTAGCGGGAGTCCGGCAGTACTTC
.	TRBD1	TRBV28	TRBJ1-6	CASSLKGTANSPLHF	TGTGCCAGCAGTTTAAAAGGGACAGCTAATTCACCCCTCCACTTT
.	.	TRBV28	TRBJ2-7	CASSGERDTISYEQYF	TGTGCCAGCAGTGGGGAGAGGGACACCATCTCCTACGAGCAGTACTTC
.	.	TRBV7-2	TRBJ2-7	CASSRGWYEQYF	TGTGCCAGCAGCCGAGGGTGGTACGAGCAGTACTTC
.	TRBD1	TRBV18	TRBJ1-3	CASSRDRVGNTIYF	TGTGCCAGCTCACGAGACAGGGTTGGAAACACCATATATTTT
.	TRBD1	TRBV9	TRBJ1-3	CASSLGQGPSGNTIYF	TGTGCCAGCAGCCTCGGACAGGGCCCCTCTGGAAACACCATATATTTT
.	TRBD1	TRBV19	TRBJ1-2	CASERTGGRYGYTF	TGTGCCAGTGAAAGGACAGGGGGCCGCTATGGCTACACCTTC
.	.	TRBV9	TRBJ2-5	CASSAGQQETQYF	TGTGCCAGCAGCGCGGGACAACAAGAGACCCAGTACTTC
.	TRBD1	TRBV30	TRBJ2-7	CAWRRTGGRYEQYF	TGTGCCTGGAGAAGGACAGGGGGCAGGTACGAGCAGTACTTC
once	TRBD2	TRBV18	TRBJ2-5	CASSRGGVQETQYF	TGTGCCAGCTCGCGGGGGGGAGTGCAAGAGACCCAGTACTTC
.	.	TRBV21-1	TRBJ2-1	CAGKLGDEQFF	TGTGCCGGAAAACTGGGCGATGAGCAGTTCTTC
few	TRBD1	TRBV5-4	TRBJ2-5	CASSRGQGRSWETQYF	TGTGCCAGCAGCCGGGGACAGGGTAGATCTTGGGAGACCCAGTACTTC
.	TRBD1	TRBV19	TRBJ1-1	CASNSQGDVNTEAFF	TGTGCCAGTAACTCTCAGGGGGACGTCAACACTGAAGCTTTCTTT
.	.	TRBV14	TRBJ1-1	CASSLLGAGNTEAFF	TGTGCCAGCAGCCTATTAGGAGCGGGGAACACTGAAGCTTTCTTT
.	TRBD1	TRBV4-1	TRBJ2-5	CASSPGTGPLQETQYF	TGCGCCAGCAGCCCCGGGACAGGGCCCCTCCAAGAGACCCAGTACTTC
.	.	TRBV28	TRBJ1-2	CASTDGFGGYTF	TGTGCCAGCACAGACGGCTTCGGGGGCTACACCTTC
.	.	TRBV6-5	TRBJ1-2	CASSYPPRDINYGYTF	TGTGCCAGCAGTTACCCCCCCCGGGACATAAACTATGGCTACACCTTC
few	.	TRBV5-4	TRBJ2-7	CASSLTGSSYEQYF	TGTGCCAGCAGCTTGACGGGGAGCTCCTACGAGCAGTACTTC
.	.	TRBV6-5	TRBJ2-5	CASSFQGQETQYF	TGTGCCAGCAGTTTCCAGGGCCAAGAGACCCAGTACTTC
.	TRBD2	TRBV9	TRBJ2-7	CASSAGLATPPYF	TGTGCCAGCAGCGCCGGACTAGCAACCCCCCCGTACTTC
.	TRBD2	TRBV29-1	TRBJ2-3	CSVAHLTSGVNMWADTQYF	TGCAGCGTGGCCCATTTGACTAGCGGGGTTAACATGTGGGCAGATACGCAGTATTTT
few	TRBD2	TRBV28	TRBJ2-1	CASLAGGNNEQFF	TGTGCCAGTCTAGCGGGAGGGAACAATGAGCAGTTCTTC
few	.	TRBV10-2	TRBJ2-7	CASSEFVLYEQYF	TGCGCCAGCAGTGAGTTTGTCCTCTACGAGCAGTACTTC
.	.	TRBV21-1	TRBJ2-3	CASSKEYDSHPSSTDTQYF	TGTGCCAGCAGCAAAGAGTATGACAGTCACCCCTCTAGCACAGATACGCAGTATTTT
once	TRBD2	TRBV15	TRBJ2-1	CATSKGGAGGINEQFF	TGTGCCACCAGCAAGGGTGGAGCGGGAGGGATCAATGAGCAGTTCTTC
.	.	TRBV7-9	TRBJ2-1	CASSLASGNSEQFF	TGTGCCAGCAGCTTAGCCTCGGGGAACAGCGAGCAGTTCTTC